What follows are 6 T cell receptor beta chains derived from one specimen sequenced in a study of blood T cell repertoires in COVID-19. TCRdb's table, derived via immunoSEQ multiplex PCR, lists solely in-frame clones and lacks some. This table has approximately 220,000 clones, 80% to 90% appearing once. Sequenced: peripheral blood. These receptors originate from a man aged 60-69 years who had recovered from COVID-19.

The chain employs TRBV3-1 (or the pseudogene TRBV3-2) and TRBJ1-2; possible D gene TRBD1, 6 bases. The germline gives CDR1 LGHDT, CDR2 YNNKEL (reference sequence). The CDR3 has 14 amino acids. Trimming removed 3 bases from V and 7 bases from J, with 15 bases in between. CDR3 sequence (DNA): TGTGCCAGCAGCCACACAGGGTTCGTGAGTGGCTACACCTTC. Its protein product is CASSHTGFVSGYTF.

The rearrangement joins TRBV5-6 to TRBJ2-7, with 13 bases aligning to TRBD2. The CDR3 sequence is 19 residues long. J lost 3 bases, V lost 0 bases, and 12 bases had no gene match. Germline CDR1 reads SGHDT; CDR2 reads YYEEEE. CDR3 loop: CASSLEPKGLAGRVYEQYF. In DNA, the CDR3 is TGTGCCAGCAGCTTGGAGCCTAAGGGACTAGCGGGACGGGTCTACGAGCAGTACTTC.

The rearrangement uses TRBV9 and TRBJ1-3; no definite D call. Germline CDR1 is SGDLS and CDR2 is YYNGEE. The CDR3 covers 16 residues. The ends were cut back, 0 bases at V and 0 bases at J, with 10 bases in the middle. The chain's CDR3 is CASSVGRGSSGNTIYF. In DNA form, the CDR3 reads TGTGCCAGCAGCGTAGGGCGGGGATCCTCTGGAAACACCATATATTTT.

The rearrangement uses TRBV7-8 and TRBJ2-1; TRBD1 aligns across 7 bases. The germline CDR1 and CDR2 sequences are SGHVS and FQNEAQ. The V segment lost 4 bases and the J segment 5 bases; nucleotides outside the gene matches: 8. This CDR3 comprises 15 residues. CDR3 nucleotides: TGTGCCAGCAGCTCAAAAACAGGGGTGGACAATGAGCAGTTCTTC. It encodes CASSSKTGVDNEQFF. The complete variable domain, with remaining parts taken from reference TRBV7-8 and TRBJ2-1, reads GAGVSQSPRYKVAKRGQDVALRCDPISGHVSLFWYQQALGQGPEFLTYFQNEAQLDKSGLPSDRFFAERPEGSVSTLKIQRTQQEDSAVYLCASSSKTGVDNEQFFGPGTRLTVL.

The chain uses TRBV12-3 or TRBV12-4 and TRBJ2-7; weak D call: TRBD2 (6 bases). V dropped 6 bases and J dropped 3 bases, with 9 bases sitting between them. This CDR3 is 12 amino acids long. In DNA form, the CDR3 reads TGTGCCAGCAGCCGACTAGGCTACGAGCAGTACTTC. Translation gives CASSRLGYEQYF.

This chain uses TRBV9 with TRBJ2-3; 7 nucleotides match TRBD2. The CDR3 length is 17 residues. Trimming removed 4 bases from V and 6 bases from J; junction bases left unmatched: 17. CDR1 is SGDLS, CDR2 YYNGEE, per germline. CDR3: CASSPLGRATRQDTQYF. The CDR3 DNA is TGTGCCAGCAGCCCTTTGGGGAGGGCCACACGACAGGATACGCAGTATTTT.